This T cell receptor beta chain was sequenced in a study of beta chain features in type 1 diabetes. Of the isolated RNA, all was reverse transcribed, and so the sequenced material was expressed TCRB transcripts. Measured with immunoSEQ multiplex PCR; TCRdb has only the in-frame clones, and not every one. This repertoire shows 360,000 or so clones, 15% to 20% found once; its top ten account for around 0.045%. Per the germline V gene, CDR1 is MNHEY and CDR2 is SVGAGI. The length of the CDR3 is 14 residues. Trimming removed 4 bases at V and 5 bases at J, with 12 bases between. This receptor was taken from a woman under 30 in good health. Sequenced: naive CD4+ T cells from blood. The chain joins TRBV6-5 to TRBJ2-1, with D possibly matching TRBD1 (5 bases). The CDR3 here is CASSFDRINNEQFF. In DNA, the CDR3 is TGTGCCAGCAGTTTTGACAGAATTAACAATGAGCAGTTCTTC.